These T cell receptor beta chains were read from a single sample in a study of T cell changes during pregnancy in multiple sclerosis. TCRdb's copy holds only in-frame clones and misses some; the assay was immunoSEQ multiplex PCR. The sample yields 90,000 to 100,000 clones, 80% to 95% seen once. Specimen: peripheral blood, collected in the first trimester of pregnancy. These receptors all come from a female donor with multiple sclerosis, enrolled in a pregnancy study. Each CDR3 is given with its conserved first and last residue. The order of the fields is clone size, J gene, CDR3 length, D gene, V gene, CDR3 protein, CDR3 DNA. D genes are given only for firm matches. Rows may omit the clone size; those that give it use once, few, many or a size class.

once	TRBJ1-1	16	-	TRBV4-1	CASSDPAGPKNTEAFF	TGCGCCAGCAGCGACCCTGCAGGGCCTAAGAACACTGAAGCTTTCTTT
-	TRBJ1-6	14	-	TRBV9	CASSVEGEYSPLHF	TGTGCCAGCAGCGTAGAGGGGGAATATTCACCCCTCCACTTT
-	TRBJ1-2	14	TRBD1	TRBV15	CATSREGTGYGYTF	TGTGCCACCAGCAGAGAGGGGACAGGGTACGGCTACACCTTC
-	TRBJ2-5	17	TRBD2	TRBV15	CATSRDIQAGSAGAQYF	TGTGCCACCAGCAGAGACATACAAGCGGGGAGTGCGGGGGCCCAGTACTTC
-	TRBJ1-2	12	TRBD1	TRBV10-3	CAIRGTGNGYTF	TGTGCCATCAGAGGGACAGGGAATGGCTACACCTTC
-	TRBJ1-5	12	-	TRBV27	CASSLGAGPQHF	TGTGCCAGCAGTTTGGGGGCGGGGCCCCAGCATTTT
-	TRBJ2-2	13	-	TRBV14	CASSQVGVGELFF	TGTGCCAGCAGCCAAGTAGGGGTCGGGGAGCTGTTTTTT
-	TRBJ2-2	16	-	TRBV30	CAWTRWGGLNTGELFF	TGTGCCTGGACACGCTGGGGGGGGCTAAACACCGGGGAGCTGTTTTTT
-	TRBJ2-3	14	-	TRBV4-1	CATTGGGVTDTQYF	TGCGCCACCACAGGGGGGGGAGTTACAGATACGCAGTATTTT
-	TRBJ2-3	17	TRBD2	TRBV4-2	CASSQGLAGASTDTQYF	TGTGCCAGCAGCCAAGGTCTAGCGGGGGCTAGCACAGATACGCAGTATTTT
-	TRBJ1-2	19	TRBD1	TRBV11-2	CASSLVGVIRGQKNYGYTF	TGTGCCAGCAGCTTAGTTGGGGTTATTAGGGGACAGAAGAACTATGGCTACACCTTC
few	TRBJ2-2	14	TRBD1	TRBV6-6	CASSLTGGTGELFF	TGTGCCAGCAGTCTTACAGGGGGCACCGGGGAGCTGTTTTTT
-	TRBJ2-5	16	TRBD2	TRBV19	CASSGLAGSGGETQYF	TGTGCCAGTAGTGGACTAGCGGGGAGCGGGGGAGAGACCCAGTACTTC
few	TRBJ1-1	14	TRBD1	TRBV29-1	CSAGTGKMNTEAFF	TGCAGCGCTGGGACAGGGAAGATGAACACTGAAGCTTTCTTT
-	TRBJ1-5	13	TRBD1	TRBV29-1	CSVGTGVTQPQHF	TGCAGCGTTGGGACAGGGGTAACTCAGCCCCAGCATTTT
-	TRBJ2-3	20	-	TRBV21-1	CASNDSFFYPMYFSTDTQYF	TGTGCCAGCAACGACAGTTTCTTCTACCCTATGTATTTTAGCACAGATACGCAGTATTTT
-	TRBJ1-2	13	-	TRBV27	CASTDRPNYGYTF	TGTGCCAGCACAGACAGGCCAAACTATGGCTACACCTTC
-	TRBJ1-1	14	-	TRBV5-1	CASSLGDGGAEAFF	TGCGCCAGCAGCTTGGGGGACGGGGGTGCTGAAGCTTTCTTT
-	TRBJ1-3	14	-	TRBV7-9	CASSLSGSGNTIYF	TGTGCCAGCAGCTTATCGGGCTCTGGAAACACCATATATTTT
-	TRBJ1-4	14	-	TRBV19	CASSMTTVGEKLFF	TGTGCCAGTAGTATGACGACAGTAGGTGAAAAACTGTTTTTT
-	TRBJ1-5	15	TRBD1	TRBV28	CASSSGQGTNQPQHF	TGTGCCAGCAGTTCGGGACAGGGGACTAATCAGCCCCAGCATTTT
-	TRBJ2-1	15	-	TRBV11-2	CASSRTGWGHNEQFF	TGTGCCAGCAGCCGAACAGGTTGGGGGCACAATGAGCAGTTCTTC
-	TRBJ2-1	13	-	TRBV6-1	CASSFGSYNEQFF	TGTGCCAGCAGTTTCGGTTCTTACAATGAGCAGTTCTTC
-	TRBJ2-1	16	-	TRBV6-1	CASSEDRVWEGNEQFF	TGTGCCAGCAGTGAGGACAGAGTTTGGGAGGGCAATGAGCAGTTCTTC
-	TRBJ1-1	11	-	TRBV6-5	CASSVDGKAFF	TGTGCCAGCAGTGTGGACGGGAAAGCTTTCTTT
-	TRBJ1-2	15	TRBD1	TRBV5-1	CASSSTTGDPSGYTF	TGCGCCAGCAGCTCCACGACAGGGGATCCCTCCGGCTACACCTTC
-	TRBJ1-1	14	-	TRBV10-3	CAISEGQLNTEAFF	TGTGCCATCAGTGAGGGACAGTTGAACACTGAAGCTTTCTTT
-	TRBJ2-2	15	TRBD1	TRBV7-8	CASSRDRGGPGELFF	TGTGCCAGCAGCCGGGACAGGGGAGGTCCCGGGGAGCTGTTTTTT
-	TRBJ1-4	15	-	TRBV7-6	CASSLSGPWDEKLFF	TGTGCCAGCAGCTTATCAGGGCCTTGGGATGAAAAACTGTTTTTT
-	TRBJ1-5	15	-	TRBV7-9	CASSFQDTTDQPQHF	TGTGCCAGCAGCTTTCAGGACACCACTGATCAGCCCCAGCATTTT
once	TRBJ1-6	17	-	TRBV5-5	CASTLGGRAAPFSPLHF	TGTGCCAGCACTCTGGGGGGACGTGCAGCGCCCTTCTCACCCCTCCACTTT
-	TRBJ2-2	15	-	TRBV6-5	CASSLMTDNTGELFF	TGTGCCAGCAGTCTCATGACAGACAACACCGGGGAGCTGTTTTTT
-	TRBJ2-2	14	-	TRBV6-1	CASSENRVYGELFF	TGTGCCAGCAGTGAAAACAGGGTGTACGGGGAGCTGTTTTTT
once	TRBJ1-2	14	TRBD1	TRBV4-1	CASSQQGQVYGYTF	TGCGCCAGCAGCCAACAAGGACAGGTCTATGGCTACACCTTC
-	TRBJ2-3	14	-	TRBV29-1	CSSEVAGGADTQYF	TGCAGCTCTGAAGTGGCAGGAGGCGCAGATACGCAGTATTTT
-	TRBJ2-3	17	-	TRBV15	CATSRDVGAIFTDTQYF	TGTGCCACCAGCAGAGATGTCGGAGCCATCTTCACAGATACGCAGTATTTT
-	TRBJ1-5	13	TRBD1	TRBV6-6	CASSRTGGQPQHF	TGTGCCAGCAGTCGGACAGGCGGTCAGCCCCAGCATTTT
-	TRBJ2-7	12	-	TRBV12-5	CASGYSSYEQYF	TGTGCTAGTGGTTATAGCAGTTACGAGCAGTACTTC
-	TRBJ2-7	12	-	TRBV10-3	CAISATDYEQYF	TGTGCCATCAGTGCGACAGATTACGAGCAGTACTTC
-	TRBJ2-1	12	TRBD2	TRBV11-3	CASSGGGFEQFF	TGTGCCAGCAGCGGGGGGGGGTTTGAGCAGTTCTTC
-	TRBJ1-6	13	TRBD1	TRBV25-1	CASSQTGDSPLHF	TGTGCCAGCAGTCAGACAGGGGATTCACCCCTCCACTTT
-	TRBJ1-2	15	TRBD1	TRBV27	CASSLSGTGLNGYTF	TGTGCCAGCAGTTTATCCGGGACAGGGTTAAATGGCTACACCTTC
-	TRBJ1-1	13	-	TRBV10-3	CAIGSQQNTEAFF	TGTGCCATCGGGTCACAGCAGAACACTGAAGCTTTCTTT